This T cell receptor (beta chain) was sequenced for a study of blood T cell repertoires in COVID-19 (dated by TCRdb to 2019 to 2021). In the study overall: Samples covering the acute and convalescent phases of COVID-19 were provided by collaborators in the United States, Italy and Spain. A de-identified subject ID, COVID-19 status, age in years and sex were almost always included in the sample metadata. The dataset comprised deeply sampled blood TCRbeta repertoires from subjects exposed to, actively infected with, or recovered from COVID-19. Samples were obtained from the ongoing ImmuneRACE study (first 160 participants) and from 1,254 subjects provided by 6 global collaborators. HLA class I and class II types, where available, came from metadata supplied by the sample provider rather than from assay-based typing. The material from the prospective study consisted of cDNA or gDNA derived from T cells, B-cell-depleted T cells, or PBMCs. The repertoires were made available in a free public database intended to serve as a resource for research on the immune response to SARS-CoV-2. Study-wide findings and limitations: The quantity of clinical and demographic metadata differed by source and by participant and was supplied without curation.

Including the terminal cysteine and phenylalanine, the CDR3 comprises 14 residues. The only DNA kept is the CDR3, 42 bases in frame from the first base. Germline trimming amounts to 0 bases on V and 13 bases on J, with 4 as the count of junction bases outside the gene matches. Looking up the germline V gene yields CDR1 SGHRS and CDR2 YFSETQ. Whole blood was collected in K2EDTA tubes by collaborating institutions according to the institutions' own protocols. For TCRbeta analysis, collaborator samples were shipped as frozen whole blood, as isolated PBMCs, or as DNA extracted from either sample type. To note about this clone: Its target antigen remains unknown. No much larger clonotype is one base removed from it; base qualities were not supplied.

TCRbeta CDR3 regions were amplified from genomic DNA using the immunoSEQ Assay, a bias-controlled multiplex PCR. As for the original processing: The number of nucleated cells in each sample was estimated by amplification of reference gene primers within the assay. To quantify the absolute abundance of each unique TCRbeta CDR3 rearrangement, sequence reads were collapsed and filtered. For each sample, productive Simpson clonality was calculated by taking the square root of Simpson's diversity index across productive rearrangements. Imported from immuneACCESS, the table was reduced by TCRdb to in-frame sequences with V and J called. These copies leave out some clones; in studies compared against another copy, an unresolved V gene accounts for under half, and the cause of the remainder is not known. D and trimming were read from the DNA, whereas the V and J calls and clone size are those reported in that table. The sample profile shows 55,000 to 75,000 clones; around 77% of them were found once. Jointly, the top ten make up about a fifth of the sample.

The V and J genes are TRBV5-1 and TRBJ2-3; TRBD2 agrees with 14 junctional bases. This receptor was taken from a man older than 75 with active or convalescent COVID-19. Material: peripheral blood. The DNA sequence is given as TGCGCCAGCAGCTTGGGGACTAGCGGGGGGTTGGAGTATTTT. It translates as CASSLGTSGGLEYF.